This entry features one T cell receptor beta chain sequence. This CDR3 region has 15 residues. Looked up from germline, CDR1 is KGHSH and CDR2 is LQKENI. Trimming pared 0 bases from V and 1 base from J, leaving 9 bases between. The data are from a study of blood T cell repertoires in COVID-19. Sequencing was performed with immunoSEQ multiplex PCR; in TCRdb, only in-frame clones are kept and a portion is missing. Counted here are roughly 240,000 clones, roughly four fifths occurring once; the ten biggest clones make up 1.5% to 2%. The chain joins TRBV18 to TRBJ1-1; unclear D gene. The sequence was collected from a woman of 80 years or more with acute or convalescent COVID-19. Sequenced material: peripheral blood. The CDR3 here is CASSPPGGRNTEAFF. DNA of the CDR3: TGTGCCAGCTCACCACCGGGAGGTCGGAACACTGAAGCTTTCTTT.